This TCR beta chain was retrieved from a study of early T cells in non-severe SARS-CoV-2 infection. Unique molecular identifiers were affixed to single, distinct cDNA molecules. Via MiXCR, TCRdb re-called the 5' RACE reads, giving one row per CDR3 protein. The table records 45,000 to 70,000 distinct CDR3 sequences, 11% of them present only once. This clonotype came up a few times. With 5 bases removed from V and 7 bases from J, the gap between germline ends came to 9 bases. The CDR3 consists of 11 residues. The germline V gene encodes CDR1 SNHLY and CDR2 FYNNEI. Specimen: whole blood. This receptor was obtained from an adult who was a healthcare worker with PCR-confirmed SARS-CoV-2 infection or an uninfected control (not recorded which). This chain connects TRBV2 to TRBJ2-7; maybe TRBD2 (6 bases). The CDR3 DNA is TGTGCCAGCAGTCTGGGGAGGGAGCAGTACTTC. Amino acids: CASSLGREQYF.